A few counts support the clone carrying this TCR beta chain. Its cognate antigen is unknown. TCRdb reanalysed the reads using MiXCR and keeps one entry per CDR3 protein. Seen here are about 360,000 distinct CDR3 sequences, about a sixth observed once, and the top ten hold under 9%. The data originate from a study of T cell repertoires in cytomegalovirus infection. Study context: Indications came from public TCR beta signatures; they pointed to CMV infection and to a matching HLA type. The study, taken as a whole, reports: Clonotype analysis showed dominance of the ex vivo response by HLA-C-restricted CMV-specific TCR beta clonotypes. Cumulative frequency (of public TCR beta family members) identified carriers of CMV plus the relevant HLA.

Deletions cut 5 bases from V and 9 bases from J, with 14 bases between. The CDR3 spans 13 residues. Looked up from germline, CDR1 is DFQATT and CDR2 is SNEGSKA (reference sequence). The specimen was PBMCs. V gene TRBV20-1 combines with J gene TRBJ1-6, with D possibly TRBD1 on 5 matching bases. This TCR was recovered from a human donor in good health (CMV status not recorded). Some clones in this sample may be carry-over from other donors' samples. The CDR3: CSAPTAFSSPLHF. CDR3 bases: TGCAGTGCTCCGACAGCCTTTTCTTCACCCCTCCACTTT.